These 22 T cell receptor beta chains were all obtained from the same sample, sequenced in a study of T cells in Graves' hyperthyroidism and ophthalmopathy. There were TCR beta CDR3 regions amplified from RNA transcripts. Primed by the HTBI set, a first-round RT-PCR was run on the TCR CDR3. TCRdb re-derived calls from the multiplex PCR reads in MiXCR, one entry per CDR3 protein. Among under 250,000 distinct CDR3 sequences listed, about a sixth were seen once. Source material: blood. The receptors were gathered from a woman aged 45-65 years with Graves' hyperthyroidism.

This clonotype was seen repeatedly, ten times or more. The rearrangement joins TRBV10-3 to TRBJ1-3; tentatively, D is TRBD1 (5 bases). CDR3 length equals 14 residues. Germline assignment: CDR1 ENHRY and CDR2 SYGVKD. V was pared by 8 bases and J by 0 bases, with 11 bases between. In DNA, the CDR3 is TGTGCCATCGGTCCAGGGCCCTCTGGAAACACCATATATTTT. Amino acid sequence: CAIGPGPSGNTIYF.

This clonotype was recorded at least ten times. The chain joins TRBV3-1 to TRBJ2-7, with D maybe TRBD2 (5 bases). There are 15 residues in the CDR3. Trimming took 1 base from V and 4 from J, leaving 14 bases between them. Per the germline V gene, CDR1 is LGHDT and CDR2 is YNNKEL (reference sequence). In DNA form, the CDR3 reads TGTGCCAGCAGCCAAGGATACGGGGAAACGTACGAGCAGTACTTC. Translating gives CASSQGYGETYEQYF.

The J gene is TRBJ2-2, the V gene TRBV7-9; D possibly corresponds to TRBD2 (6 bases). V shed 5 bases and J shed 1 base, with 17 bases lying between them. The CDR3 is 17 amino acids. CDR1 SEHNR and CDR2 FQNEAQ come from the germline V gene (reference sequence). For the CDR3, the DNA is TGTGCCAGCAGCCCAGCATCTAGCGACTGGAACACCGGGGAGCTGTTTTTT. This gives the protein CASSPASSDWNTGELFF.

This clonotype turned up a few times. The chain combines TRBV28 with TRBJ2-7; D is unresolved. V was trimmed by 1 base and J by 4 bases, leaving 5 bases between them. Germline values: CDR1 MDHEN, CDR2 SYDVKM. The CDR3 spans 12 residues. CDR3 bases: TGTGCCAGCAGTTTATTAGGTTACGAGCAGTACTTC. This sequence encodes CASSLLGYEQYF.

This clonotype was observed at least ten times. The rearrangement joins TRBV28 to TRBJ2-7, with 9 bases lining up with TRBD1. This CDR3 is 14 amino acids long. Germline loops: CDR1 MDHEN, CDR2 SYDVKM. With 6 bases clipped from V and 5 bases from J, the junction kept 8 bases outside the gene matches. This CDR3 reads CASSVRDRGDEQYF. As DNA, the CDR3 is TGTGCCAGCAGCGTCCGAGACAGGGGGGACGAGCAGTACTTC.

The chain combines TRBV27 with TRBJ1-6; D is unclear. The V gene lost 5 bases and the J gene lost 6 bases, with 8 bases spanning the gap. The CDR3 covers 13 residues. The germline gives CDR1 MNHEY, CDR2 SMNVEV (reference sequence). CDR3 in amino acids: CASSTAINSPLHF. The CDR3 DNA reads as TGTGCCAGCAGTACGGCCATTAATTCACCCCTCCACTTT.

This clonotype was recorded at least ten times. The gene calls are TRBV11-2 and TRBJ2-2, with 10 bases identical to TRBD2. The CDR3 sequence is 19 residues long. Germline lookup yields CDR1 SGHAT and CDR2 FQNNGV. Losses at the gene ends were 1 base for V and 5 bases for J; bases not matched to a gene: 13. The CDR3 reads CASSLAAGGPFTGTGELFF. As DNA, the CDR3 is TGTGCCAGCAGCTTAGCAGCGGGAGGGCCTTTCACGGGGACCGGGGAGCTGTTTTTT.

This clonotype was counted a few times. The gene calls are TRBV18 and TRBJ2-2, with D possibly being TRBD1 or TRBD2 (5 bases each). The CDR3 loop spans 16 amino acids. The V and J ends lost 0 bases and 4 bases respectively, with 12 bases between them. Germline V gives CDR1 KGHSH, CDR2 LQKENI. CDR3 region: CASSPPGRSSTGELFF. CDR3 DNA sequence: TGTGCCAGCTCACCACCGGGACGGAGTTCCACCGGGGAGCTGTTTTTT.

This clonotype is judged hyperexpanded. For the CDR3, the DNA is TGTGCCAGCAGCAATATTGTCGCCCTGGGGGCAGATACGCAGTATTTT. It codes for CASSNIVALGADTQYF. The chain carries TRBV11-2 and TRBJ2-3; D assignment may be TRBD1 or TRBD2 (5 bases each). The CDR3 spans 16 residues. V shed 5 bases and J shed 4 bases, with 19 bases lying between them. The germline V gene has CDR1 SGHAT and CDR2 FQNNGV.

This clonotype was observed a handful of times. The chain recombines TRBV3-1 with TRBJ2-2, with D possibly matching TRBD1 (6 bases). There are 14 residues in the CDR3. V lost 4 bases and J 3 bases, leaving 9 bases between the germline ends. Per germline, CDR1 LGHDT and CDR2 YNNKEL (reference sequence). CDR3 protein: CASSPGQYTGELFF. DNA of the CDR3: TGTGCCAGCAGCCCTGGACAGTACACCGGGGAGCTGTTTTTT.

About this clonotype itself: One end of the junction fails to match germline, which may point to a read error. This chain uses TRBV27 with TRBJ2-1, with D possibly matching TRBD1 (5 bases). Looked up from germline, CDR1 is MNHEY and CDR2 is SMNVEV (reference sequence). CDR3 length equals 14 residues. The DNA of the CDR3 is TGTGCCAGCAGCGTAGGGGTTCAATACAATGAGCAGCTCTTC. Translating it yields CASSVGVQYNEQLF.

This clonotype was recorded many times. The genes are TRBV5-1 and TRBJ2-1, with D unresolved. From germline, CDR1 is SGHRS and CDR2 YFSETQ. Trimming stripped 4 bases from V and 0 bases from J, with 11 bases between. The CDR3 covers 15 residues. In DNA form, the CDR3 reads TGCGCCAGCAGCCAAGACCGAAGCTCCTACAATGAGCAGTTCTTC. This translates into CASSQDRSSYNEQFF.

V gene TRBV6-1 combines with J gene TRBJ2-5; no firm D call. Trimming left V 7 bases short and J 5 bases short, with 11 bases between. This CDR3 spans 12 amino acids. CDR1 is MNHNS and CDR2 is SASEGT in the germline V gene. CDR3 sequence: CASIPLTETQYF. CDR3 DNA: TGTGCCAGCATCCCCCTGACCGAGACCCAGTACTTC.

The chain is built from TRBV4-1 and TRBJ1-1; D is undetermined. The CDR3 is 14 amino acids. Deletions cut 2 bases from V and 4 bases from J, with 11 bases between. Germline CDR1 reads MGHRA; CDR2 reads YSYEKL. The CDR3 reads CASSQPVRSTEAFF. The CDR3 DNA follows: TGCGCCAGCAGCCAACCCGTACGTTCCACTGAAGCTTTCTTT.

This clonotype was observed at least ten times. The chain combines TRBV28 with TRBJ1-1; D possibly corresponds to TRBD1 (5 bases). This CDR3 region has 15 residues. Trimming removed 1 base at V and 4 bases at J, with 13 bases between. CDR1 is MDHEN, CDR2 SYDVKM, per germline. The CDR3, as DNA: TGTGCCAGCAGTTTATCAGCAGGGAAAGGCACTGAAGCTTTCTTT. Translated, it gives CASSLSAGKGTEAFF.

The chain uses TRBV10-3 and TRBJ2-7, with 7 bases matching TRBD1. CDR3 length equals 16 residues. Germline V gives CDR1 ENHRY, CDR2 SYGVKD. V dropped 0 bases and J dropped 1; count of bases not matched to a gene: 6. CDR3 sequence reads: CAISESDRVSSYEQYF. The DNA of the CDR3 is TGTGCCATCAGTGAGTCTGACAGGGTATCATCCTACGAGCAGTACTTC.

This clonotype has a handful of counts. The V gene is TRBV5-1, the J gene TRBJ2-7; 9 bases match TRBD1. There are 16 residues in the CDR3. Trimming removed 4 bases from V and 2 bases from J; junction bases left unmatched: 10. CDR1 SGHRS and CDR2 YFSETQ come from the germline V gene. This CDR3 is CASSPNPGTGPYEQYF. The CDR3 region has the DNA TGCGCCAGCAGCCCCAACCCCGGGACAGGGCCCTACGAGCAGTACTTC.

This clonotype has a count of ten or more. J is TRBJ1-1 and V is TRBV5-1, with a possible D match to TRBD1 (5 bases). Germline V gene sequence: CDR1 SGHRS, CDR2 YFSETQ. This CDR3 spans 16 amino acids. Trimming stripped 6 bases from V and 3 bases from J, with 21 bases between. CDR3 amino acids: CASTRGVRAEDTEAFF. The CDR3 nucleotides are TGCGCCAGCACCCGAGGGGTCAGGGCCGAGGACACTGAAGCTTTCTTT.

The chain couples TRBV6-1 to TRBJ2-1; a weak D match, TRBD2 (5 bases). With 6 bases removed from V and 10 bases from J, the gap between germline ends came to 13 bases. From germline, CDR1 is MNHNS and CDR2 SASEGT. This CDR3 contains 12 residues. The DNA of the CDR3 is TGTGCCAGCAGGACACTAGTTGAGGAGCAGTTCTTC. This sequence encodes CASRTLVEEQFF.

This clonotype was counted between two and nine times. The chain combines TRBV4-2 with TRBJ1-5; tentatively, D is TRBD1 (6 bases). This CDR3 has 15 amino acids. CDR1 LGHNA and CDR2 YNFKEQ come from the germline V gene. Trimming left V 4 bases short and J 7 bases short, with 17 bases between. Here the CDR3 DNA reads TGTGCCAGCAGCCCGAGTGGGGGCAGTAAGCAGCCCCAGCATTTT. Residues: CASSPSGGSKQPQHF.

This clonotype was seen many times. This chain uses TRBV12-3 or TRBV12-4 with TRBJ2-7; D gene uncertain. CDR3 length: 12 amino acids. V lost 2 bases to trimming and J lost 6 bases, with 8 bases between them. In DNA, the CDR3 is TGTGCCAGCAGTTTAAATAGGCCCGAGCAGTACTTC. It translates to CASSLNRPEQYF.

This clonotype has a handful of counts. The chain has TRBV12-3 or TRBV12-4 and TRBJ1-4, with D possibly matching TRBD1 (5 bases). This CDR3 is built from 14 residues. Trimming removed 6 bases at V and 4 bases at J, with 12 bases between. The CDR3 DNA is TGTGCCAGCAGAACCGGGGCATATAATGAAAAACTGTTTTTT. This codes for CASRTGAYNEKLFF.